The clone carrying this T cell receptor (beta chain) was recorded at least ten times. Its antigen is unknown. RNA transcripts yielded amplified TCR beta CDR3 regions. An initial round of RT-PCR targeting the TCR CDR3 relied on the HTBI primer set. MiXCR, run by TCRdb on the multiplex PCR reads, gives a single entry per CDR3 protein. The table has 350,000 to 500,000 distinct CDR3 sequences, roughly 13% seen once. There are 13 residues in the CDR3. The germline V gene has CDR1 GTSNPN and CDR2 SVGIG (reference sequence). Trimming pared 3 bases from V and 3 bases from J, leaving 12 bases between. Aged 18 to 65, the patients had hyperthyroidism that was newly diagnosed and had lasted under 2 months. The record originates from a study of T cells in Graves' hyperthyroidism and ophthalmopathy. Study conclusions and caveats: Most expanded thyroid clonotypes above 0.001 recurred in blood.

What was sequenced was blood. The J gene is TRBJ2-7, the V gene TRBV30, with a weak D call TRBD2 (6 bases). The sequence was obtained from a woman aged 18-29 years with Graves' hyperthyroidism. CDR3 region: CAWSPGTYYEQYF. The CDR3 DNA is TGTGCCTGGAGCCCCGGGACTTACTACGAGCAGTACTTC.